This TCR beta chain was retrieved from a study of T cell responses to AZD1222 COVID-19 vaccine. The study's findings and limits: White British people made up most donors, females outnumbered males, and clonal diversity was possibly underestimated. Two AZD1222 administrations were followed by greater Spike-specific TCR breadth and depth.

CDR1 MDHEN and CDR2 SYDVKM come from the germline V gene. The length of the CDR3 is 16 residues. Trimming stripped 2 bases from V and 0 bases from J, with 13 bases between. Of note for this clone: Its antigen is still unknown.

Clones were read by immunoSEQ multiplex PCR, and TCRdb kept only the in-frame ones, dropping some. The sample has about 140,000 clones, 80% to 95% seen once. The chain has TRBV28 and TRBJ1-1, with no clear D. This sequence originates from an adult in good health. Sequenced here: peripheral blood, sampled on day 0 of AZD1222 vaccination. CDR3 DNA: TGTGCCAGCAGTTTACCGTCCGGGCCAATGAACACTGAAGCTTTCTTT. It is translated as CASSLPSGPMNTEAFF.